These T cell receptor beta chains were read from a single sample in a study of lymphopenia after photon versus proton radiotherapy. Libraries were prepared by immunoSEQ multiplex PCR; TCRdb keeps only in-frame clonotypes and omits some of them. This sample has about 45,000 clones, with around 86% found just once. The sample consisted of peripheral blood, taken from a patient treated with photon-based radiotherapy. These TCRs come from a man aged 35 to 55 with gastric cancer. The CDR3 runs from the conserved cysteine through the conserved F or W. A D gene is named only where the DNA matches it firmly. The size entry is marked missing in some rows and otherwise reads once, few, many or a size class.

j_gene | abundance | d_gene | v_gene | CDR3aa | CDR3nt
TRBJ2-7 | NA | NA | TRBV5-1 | CASSLVRPPAGEQYF | TGCGCCAGCAGCTTGGTCAGACCCCCCGCCGGTGAGCAGTACTTC
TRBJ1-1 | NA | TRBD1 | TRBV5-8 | CASRNRGATEAFF | TGTGCCAGCAGGAACAGGGGTGCCACTGAAGCTTTCTTT
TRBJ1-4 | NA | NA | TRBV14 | CASSQDGAGSRKLFF | TGTGCCAGCAGCCAAGATGGGGCAGGCTCGAGAAAACTGTTTTTT
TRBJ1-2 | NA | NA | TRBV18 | CASSPSQGTNYGYTF | TGTGCCAGCTCACCGAGCCAGGGCACTAACTATGGCTACACCTTC
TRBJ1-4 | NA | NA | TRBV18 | CASSPGPTNEKLFF | TGTGCCAGCTCACCGGGACCCACTAATGAAAAACTGTTTTTT
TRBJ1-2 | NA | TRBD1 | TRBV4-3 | CASSQDKGQVYGYTF | TGCGCCAGCAGCCAAGATAAGGGACAGGTCTATGGCTACACCTTC
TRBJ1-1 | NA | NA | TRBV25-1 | CASSEFDGGKGWNTEAFF | TGTGCCAGCAGTGAGTTTGATGGAGGGAAAGGATGGAACACTGAAGCTTTCTTT
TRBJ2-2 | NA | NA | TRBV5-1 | CASSLEPKPPGELFF | TGCGCCAGCAGCTTGGAACCGAAACCCCCCGGGGAGCTGTTTTTT
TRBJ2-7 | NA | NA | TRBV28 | CASTPGYSAYEQYF | TGTGCCAGCACCCCTGGGTACTCGGCCTACGAGCAGTACTTC
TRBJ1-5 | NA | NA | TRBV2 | CASSGGGGMGNQPQHF | TGTGCCAGCAGTGGGGGTGGGGGCATGGGCAATCAGCCCCAGCATTTT
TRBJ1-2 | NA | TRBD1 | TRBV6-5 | CASSSDRAAYGYTF | TGTGCCAGCAGTTCGGACAGGGCGGCTTATGGCTACACCTTC
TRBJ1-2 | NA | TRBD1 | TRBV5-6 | CASSFNRGRPYGYTF | TGTGCCAGCAGCTTCAACAGGGGAAGACCTTATGGCTACACCTTC
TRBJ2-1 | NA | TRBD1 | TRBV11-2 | CASSPRTGISGEQFF | TGTGCCAGCAGCCCGCGGACAGGGATAAGCGGTGAGCAGTTCTTC
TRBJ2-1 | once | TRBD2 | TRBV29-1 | CSGGGMHYNEQFF | TGCAGCGGGGGGGGAATGCACTACAATGAGCAGTTCTTC
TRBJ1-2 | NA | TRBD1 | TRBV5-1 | CASSSTGGNYGYTF | TGCGCCAGCAGCTCAACAGGGGGCAACTATGGCTACACCTTC
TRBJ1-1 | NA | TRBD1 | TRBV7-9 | CASSLEDLTGTEAFF | TGTGCCAGCAGCTTAGAAGATCTGACAGGGACTGAAGCTTTCTTT
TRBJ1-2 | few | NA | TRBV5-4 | CASSPGAWGYTF | TGTGCCAGCAGCCCGGGGGCATGGGGCTACACCTTC
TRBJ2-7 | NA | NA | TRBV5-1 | CASSSPLRTASYEQYF | TGCGCCAGCAGCTCGCCCCTCCGGACAGCTTCCTACGAGCAGTACTTC
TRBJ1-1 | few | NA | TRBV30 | CAWSSMNTEAFF | TGTGCCTGGAGTTCGATGAACACTGAAGCTTTCTTT
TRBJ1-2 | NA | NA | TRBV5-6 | CASRFDSNYGYTF | TGTGCCAGCAGATTTGACAGTAACTATGGCTACACCTTC
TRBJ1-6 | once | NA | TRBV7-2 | CASSLDWYSPLHF | TGTGCCAGCAGCTTAGATTGGTATTCACCCCTCCACTTT
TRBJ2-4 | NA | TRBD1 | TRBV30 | CAWREDRGQAKNIQYF | TGTGCCTGGAGAGAGGACAGGGGGCAGGCCAAAAACATTCAGTACTTC
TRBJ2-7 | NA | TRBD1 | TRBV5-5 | CASNPGQGNEQYF | TGTGCCAGCAACCCGGGACAGGGGAACGAGCAGTACTTC
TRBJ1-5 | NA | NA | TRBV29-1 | CSVVVGAAGNQPQHF | TGCAGCGTTGTAGTGGGGGCGGCTGGCAATCAGCCCCAGCATTTT
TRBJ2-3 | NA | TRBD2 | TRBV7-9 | CASSLGGSLAGSSTDTQYF | TGTGCCAGCAGCTTAGGGGGCTCACTAGCGGGGTCTTCCACAGATACGCAGTATTTT
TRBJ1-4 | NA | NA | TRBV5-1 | CASGEATNEKLFF | TGCGCCAGCGGAGAAGCAACTAATGAAAAACTGTTTTTT
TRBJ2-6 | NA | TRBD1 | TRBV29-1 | CSVEAWDRAGANVLTF | TGCAGCGTTGAAGCATGGGACAGGGCTGGGGCCAACGTCCTGACTTTC
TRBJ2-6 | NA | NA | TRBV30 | CAWRPSRGGPYSGANVLTF | TGTGCCTGGAGGCCCTCTCGGGGCGGGCCATACTCTGGGGCCAACGTCCTGACTTTC
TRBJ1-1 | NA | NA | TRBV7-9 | CASSLITREAFF | TGTGCCAGCAGCCTTATAACACGCGAAGCTTTCTTT
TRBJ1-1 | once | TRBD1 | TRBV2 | CASSERGQGQKAFF | TGTGCCAGCAGTGAAAGGGGGCAGGGGCAGAAAGCTTTCTTT
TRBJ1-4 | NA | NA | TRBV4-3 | CASSKGRGSDEKLFF | TGCGCCAGCAGCAAAGGGAGGGGATCTGATGAAAAACTGTTTTTT
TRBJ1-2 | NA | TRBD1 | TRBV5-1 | CASSLEQGAPGYTF | TGCGCCAGCAGCTTGGAGCAGGGGGCGCCGGGCTACACCTTC
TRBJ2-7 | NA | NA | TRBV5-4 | CASSLGSGGLGEQYF | TGTGCCAGCAGCTTGGGGAGTGGGGGGCTGGGAGAGCAGTACTTC
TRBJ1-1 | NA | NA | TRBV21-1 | CASSKAKVGGDNTEAFF | TGTGCCAGCAGCAAGGCTAAGGTGGGAGGGGATAACACTGAAGCTTTCTTT
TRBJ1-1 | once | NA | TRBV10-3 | CAIRTTVNTEAFF | TGTGCCATCAGGACGACAGTGAACACTGAAGCTTTCTTT
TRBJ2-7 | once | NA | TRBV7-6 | CASSPRDGNYEQYF | TGTGCCAGCAGCCCTCGGGACGGAAACTACGAGCAGTACTTC
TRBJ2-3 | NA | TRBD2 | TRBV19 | CASSKRRGGSTDTQYF | TGTGCCAGTAGTAAAAGGCGGGGGGGCAGCACAGATACGCAGTATTTT
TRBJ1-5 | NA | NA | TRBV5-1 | CASSLGEGNQPQHF | TGCGCCAGCAGCTTGGGTGAGGGTAATCAGCCCCAGCATTTT
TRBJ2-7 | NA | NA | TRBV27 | CASGSEGAYEQYF | TGTGCCAGCGGGTCGGAGGGGGCCTACGAGCAGTACTTC
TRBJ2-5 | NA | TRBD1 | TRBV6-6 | CASSRTGQETQYF | TGTGCCAGCAGCAGGACAGGGCAAGAGACCCAGTACTTC
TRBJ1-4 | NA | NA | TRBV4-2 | CASSQDRSEGEKLFF | TGTGCCAGCAGCCAAGATCGCAGCGAAGGTGAAAAACTGTTTTTT
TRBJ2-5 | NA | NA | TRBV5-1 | CASSTSHPGAETQYF | TGCGCCAGCAGCACATCCCACCCGGGGGCGGAGACCCAGTACTTC
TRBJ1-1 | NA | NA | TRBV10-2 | CASSDRMNTEAFF | TGCGCCAGCAGTGACAGGATGAACACTGAAGCTTTCTTT